Presented here are 2 T cell receptor beta chains from one specimen sequenced in a study of blood T cells in healthy people across ages. It was with a sample-barcoded 5' primer and a J-beta primer mix that a second PCR of roughly 7 to 12 cycles was run. MiXCR was run by TCRdb on the 5' RACE reads, yielding one entry per CDR3 protein. This sample has about 1.8 million distinct CDR3 sequences, with less than 50% found just once. Sequences were obtained from blood. These receptors originate from a woman aged 40-49 years in good health.

This clonotype was seen more than once but under ten times. This chain connects TRBV6-6 to TRBJ1-5, with D perhaps TRBD1 (5 bases). The CDR3 spans 13 residues. The germline V and J ends were trimmed by 6 bases and 7 bases, with 13 bases remaining between them. The germline gives CDR1 MNHNY, CDR2 SVGAGI (reference sequence). CDR3 DNA: TGTGCCAGCAGGCGGGTGCAGGGACAGCCCCAGCATTTT. This encodes CASRRVQGQPQHF.

The rearrangement joins TRBV7-9 to TRBJ2-7, with D perhaps matching TRBD2 (6 bases). V lost 7 bases, J lost 3 bases, and 13 bases lay in between. Per germline, CDR1 SEHNR and CDR2 FQNEAQ (reference sequence). CDR3 length: 13 residues. CDR3: CASIPDGGYEQYF. The CDR3 DNA reads TGTGCCAGCATCCCTGACGGGGGCTACGAGCAGTACTTC.